A selection of T cell receptor beta chains follows, all from one sample in a study of T-cell reconstitution after alpha-beta-depleted transplantation in children. In TCRdb, the PCR reads were re-called with MiXCR into one record per CDR3 protein. In the table there are 530,000 or so distinct CDR3 sequences, 25% to 30% of which are singletons. This specimen was PBMCs, taken before TCRalphabeta/CD19-depleted stem cell transplant. These receptors were taken from a boy in the first two years of life with Wiskott-Aldrich syndrome, due to receive a stem cell transplant. The CDR3 runs from the conserved cysteine through the conserved F or W. The order of the fields is D gene, J gene, V gene, clone size, CDR3 DNA, CDR3 protein. A D gene is named only where the DNA matches it firmly. The size entry is marked missing in some rows and otherwise reads once, few, many or a size class.

>TRBD1|TRBJ1-5|TRBV6-2/TRBV6-3|few
TGTGCCAGCAGTTACGCACAGGGGGATCAGCCCCAGCATTTT
CASSYAQGDQPQHF
>-|TRBJ2-7|TRBV20-1|-
TGCAGTGCTAGAGATGATTCTAGATACTCCTACGAGCAGTACTTC
CSARDDSRYSYEQYF
>-|TRBJ2-1|TRBV7-3|-
TGTGCCAGCAGCTTAGTCCCCCTAGGCGGGGGCGAGCAGTTCTTC
CASSLVPLGGGEQFF
>TRBD2|TRBJ2-1|TRBV30|-
TGTGCCTGGTTTAGCGGGAGGGCCGGGGATGAGCAGTTCTTC
CAWFSGRAGDEQFF
>-|TRBJ1-5|TRBV6-1|-
TGTGCCAGCAGTGACAGGGGTCCCTACAGACAGCATTTT
CASSDRGPYRQHF
>TRBD2|TRBJ2-1|TRBV20-1|-
TGCAGTGCTAGATCCCCGCTAGCGGGAGGTGATAATGAGCAGTTCTTC
CSARSPLAGGDNEQFF
>-|TRBJ2-7|TRBV6-1|-
TGTGCCAGCACCCGGAATTGTGAAGCGGACTCCTACGAGCAGTACTTC
CASTRNCEADSYEQYF
>TRBD1|TRBJ2-3|TRBV5-1|-
TGCGCCAGCAGCAAAGACGGGACAGGGGGCGCAGGCACAGATACGCAGTATTTT
CASSKDGTGGAGTDTQYF
>-|TRBJ2-7|TRBV11-2|-
TGTGCCAGCAGCTTTCCCTCAATCAACGGGGCAGAGGACAACGAGCAGTACTTC
CASSFPSINGAEDNEQYF
>-|TRBJ2-3|TRBV30|few
TGTGCCTGGACCAAGCTAGCGACTAGCACAGATACGCAGTATTTT
CAWTKLATSTDTQYF
>TRBD2|TRBJ2-3|TRBV4-2|-
TGTGCCAGCAGCCAAGAGGCGGGAGTTCCTGCAGATACGCAGTATTTT
CASSQEAGVPADTQYF
>TRBD2|TRBJ2-7|TRBV10-2|few
TGCGCCAGCAGTGAGTCCCACCTAGCGGGAGTCTGGTTGAACGAGCAGTACTTC
CASSESHLAGVWLNEQYF
>TRBD2|TRBJ2-7|TRBV15|-
TGTGCCACCAGCAGAGATACTAGCGGGAGCTCCTACGAGCAGTACTTC
CATSRDTSGSSYEQYF
>TRBD1|TRBJ2-2|TRBV12-3/TRBV12-4|few
TGTGCCAGCCTTATCGACAGGGGGCATACCTACACCGGGGAGCTGTTTTTT
CASLIDRGHTYTGELFF
>TRBD2|TRBJ2-7|TRBV20-1|-
TGCAGTGCTAGTCGCCTAGCGGGAGTTAGCGACGAGCAGTACTTC
CSASRLAGVSDEQYF
>-|TRBJ2-1|TRBV11-2|-
TGTGCCAGCAGCTTCCTCTTCCGAAGGGGGAGCCGAAATGAGCAGTTCTTC
CASSFLFRRGSRNEQFF
>-|TRBJ1-4|TRBV20-1|-
TGCAGTGCTGGGGGTGAAAAACTGTTTTTT
CSAGGEKLFF
>-|TRBJ1-2|TRBV20-1|-
TGCAGTGCATATAGAGGGAACTATGGCTACACCTTC
CSAYRGNYGYTF
>-|TRBJ1-1|TRBV18|-
TGTGCCAGCTCTCCAACCACGAAGGACACTGAAGCTTTCTTT
CASSPTTKDTEAFF
>-|TRBJ1-2|TRBV7-9|-
TGTGCCAGCAGCTTGGAGGGACGAAGTGATGGCTACACCTTC
CASSLEGRSDGYTF
>TRBD1|TRBJ2-7|TRBV27|-
TGTGCCAGCAGTTTTAACAGGGGATACGAGCAGTACTTC
CASSFNRGYEQYF
>TRBD2|TRBJ2-1|TRBV5-1|few
TGCGCCAGCAGCTTCGTTGTCCCTAGCGGGAGCAATGAGCAGTTCTTC
CASSFVVPSGSNEQFF
>-|TRBJ2-7|TRBV20-1|few
TGCAGTGCTAGCTTCGCCAGCGATGAGCAGTACTTC
CSASFASDEQYF
>-|TRBJ2-1|TRBV7-2|-
TGTGCCAGCAGCACTGAAGCAGCGACCTACAATGAGCAGTTCTTC
CASSTEAATYNEQFF
>TRBD1|TRBJ2-4|TRBV20-1|-
TGCAGTGCTCAACCCCGGGACAGGGTCGGGTTCAAAAACATTCAGTACTTC
CSAQPRDRVGFKNIQYF
>-|TRBJ1-1|TRBV6-5|-
TGTGCCAGCAGTTACTCGTTCAGGGGAGGGACTGAAGCTTTCTTT
CASSYSFRGGTEAFF
>-|TRBJ2-4|TRBV12-3/TRBV12-4|-
TGTGCCAGCAGCCCCCGGACGGGGCTGAAAGTCTTC
CASSPRTGLKVF
>TRBD2|TRBJ2-2|TRBV5-8|-
TGTGCCAGCAGCTTGACTCCACTAGCGGGAGGCACCGGGGAGCTGTTTTTT
CASSLTPLAGGTGELFF
>-|TRBJ2-1|TRBV5-1|few
TGCGCCAGCAGCTTGGCCCCGAGAACTAGCCGCTCCTACAATGAGCAGTTCTTC
CASSLAPRTSRSYNEQFF
>TRBD1|TRBJ1-5|TRBV4-1|few
TGCGCCAGCAGCCAAGATACAGGGGCGTATAGCAATCAGCCCCAGCATTTT
CASSQDTGAYSNQPQHF
>-|TRBJ2-7|TRBV2|few
TGTGCCAGCAAAGGGGAAACCTACGAGCAGTACTTC
CASKGETYEQYF
>-|TRBJ2-7|TRBV3-1|-
TGTGCCAGCGCCGGGAGCACCTACGAGCAGTACTTC
CASAGSTYEQYF
>-|TRBJ2-1|TRBV30|few
TGTGCCTGGAGTCTCGCGGGGCGGGATTGGGCCGATGAGCAGTTCTTC
CAWSLAGRDWADEQFF
>TRBD2|TRBJ2-7|TRBV27|-
TGTGCCAGCAGTTCCGGACTAGCGGCCCTCGTGCAGTACTTC
CASSSGLAALVQYF
>-|TRBJ2-3|TRBV15|few
TGTGCCACCAGCAGAGTGGTGGGAGTAACAGATACGCAGTATTTT
CATSRVVGVTDTQYF
>TRBD1|TRBJ1-2|TRBV20-1|few
TGCAGTGCCCCCGGACAGGGTCAGTTATCTGGCTACACCTTC
CSAPGQGQLSGYTF
>-|TRBJ1-6|TRBV7-8|few
TGTGCCAGCAGCCCCACATTATCCTCGGCCCTCCACTTT
CASSPTLSSALHF
>TRBD2|TRBJ2-1|TRBV5-1|few
TGCGCCAGCACCGCTAGCGGGGTCTCTTACAATGAGCAGTTCTTC
CASTASGVSYNEQFF
>-|TRBJ1-1|TRBV27|-
TGTGCCAGCAGTGGAGACATGAACACTGAAGCTTTCTTT
CASSGDMNTEAFF
>-|TRBJ2-5|TRBV4-2|-
TGTGCCAGCAGCCAAGACGTACTAACACAAGAGACCCAGTACTTC
CASSQDVLTQETQYF
>TRBD1|TRBJ2-3|TRBV7-6|few
TGTGCCAGCAGCTTAACCGGGACAGGGGTGGGAGATACGCAGTATTTT
CASSLTGTGVGDTQYF